This entry concerns a single T cell receptor beta chain. Antigen: not known. A second PCR, run for roughly 7 to 12 cycles, used a sample-barcoded 5' primer plus a J-beta primer mix. Each CDR3 protein gets one entry after TCRdb re-called the 5' RACE reads with MiXCR. The sample records about 1,400,000 distinct CDR3 sequences, roughly 60% being singletons. The sample comes from a study of blood T cells in healthy people across ages. Study-level points and caveats: It was found that TCR beta diversity correlated strongly with the percentage of naive T cells. A roughly linear fall in TCR beta diversity per million T cells was seen with increasing age. CMV status of donors was unknown, possibly confounding expanded clonotype changes.

Germline CDR1 reads MGHRA; CDR2 reads YSYEKL. Between the trimmed V and J ends, which lost 1 base and 2 bases, there was a span of 9 bases. The CDR3 is 14 amino acids. The sample comprised blood. This chain joins TRBV4-1 and TRBJ2-7; D remains unclear. The TCR sequence derives from a man between 18 and 29 years old in good health. Written as DNA, the CDR3 is TGCGCCAGCAGCCAAGTCTACGGACCCTACGAGCAGTACTTC. Protein product: CASSQVYGPYEQYF.